Following are 9 T cell receptor beta chains from one sample sequenced in a study of cytomegalovirus exposure and HLA in healthy donors. PCR employed 60 Vbeta and 13 Jbeta primers. The assay was immunoSEQ multiplex PCR, and TCRdb's table has in-frame clones only and misses some. The data show about 200,000 clones, with roughly 86% seen just once and 3.4% held by the top ten. Sequenced: PBMCs. The receptor source for this set is a middle-aged man in good health and CMV-seropositive.

The chain employs TRBV5-1 and TRBJ2-3; TRBD2 matches 8 bases. The CDR3 runs 17 residues. Trimming took 0 bases from V and 5 from J; bases not matched to a gene: 11. Germline CDR1 and CDR2: SGHRS and YFSETQ. As DNA, the CDR3 is TGCGCCAGCAGCTTGGTCCCTAGCGGGCGACTAGGAGATACGCAGTATTTT. Translation gives CASSLVPSGRLGDTQYF. Variable domain in full (rest from reference TRBV5-1 and TRBJ2-3): KAGVTQTPRYLIKTRGQQVTLSCSPISGHRSVSWYQQTPGQGLQFLFEYFSETQRNKGNFPGRFSGRQFSNSRSEMNVSTLELGDSALYLCASSLVPSGRLGDTQYFGPGTRLTVL.

J is TRBJ2-3 and V is TRBV11-2, with D possibly matching TRBD1 (6 bases). V was cut by 1 base and J by 1 base, with 12 bases left in between. Germline values: CDR1 SGHAT, CDR2 FQNNGV. This CDR3 region has 16 residues. The CDR3 loop reads CASSLGGPERTDTQYF. The CDR3 bases are TGTGCCAGCAGCTTAGGGGGGCCGGAACGCACAGATACGCAGTATTTT.

The chain is built from TRBV5-4 and TRBJ2-5; D perhaps matches TRBD2 (6 bases). Looked up from germline, CDR1 is SGHNT and CDR2 is YYREEE (reference sequence). The V and J ends lost 7 bases and 2 bases respectively, with 12 bases between them. The CDR3 sequence is 13 residues long. The DNA for the CDR3 is TGTGCCAGCGGCGGTCGGGAGCAAGAGACCCAGTACTTC. It codes for CASGGREQETQYF.

The chain uses TRBV27 and TRBJ1-1; 7 bases map to TRBD1. The CDR3 consists of 14 residues. J was trimmed by 0 bases and V by 4 bases; bases with no gene match: 2. CDR1 and CDR2 (germline): MNHEY, SMNVEV (reference sequence). CDR3 in amino acids: CASSSRGVNTEAFF. The CDR3 DNA follows: TGTGCCAGCAGTTCCAGGGGGGTGAACACTGAAGCTTTCTTT.

The rearrangement uses TRBV5-1 and TRBJ1-2; D might be TRBD1 (5 bases). Germline V CDR1 and CDR2: SGHRS, YFSETQ. The ends were cut back, 1 base at V and 4 bases at J, with 11 bases in the middle. This CDR3 comprises 14 residues. This CDR3 is CASSLLGRGYGYTF. In DNA, the CDR3 is TGCGCCAGCAGCTTGCTGGGGCGCGGCTATGGCTACACCTTC.

This clone was seen a few times. The CDR3: CASKPPGNTIYF. CDR3 nucleotides: TGTGCCAGCAAGCCCCCTGGAAACACCATATATTTT. The rearrangement joins TRBV6-1 to TRBJ1-3; the D is unclear. CDR3 length: 12 residues. The germline V gene has CDR1 MNHNS and CDR2 SASEGT. The germline V and J ends were trimmed by 7 bases and 2 bases, with 6 bases remaining between them.

This clone was detected only a few times. The rearrangement links TRBV6-5 to TRBJ2-7, with 9 bases lining up with TRBD2. V trimming: 3 bases; J trimming: 0 bases; junction bases outside the gene matches: 3. CDR1 is MNHEY, CDR2 SVGAGI, per germline. The CDR3 is 15 amino acids. The CDR3 nucleotides are TGTGCCAGCAGTTATGAAGCGGGAGGCTCCTACGAGCAGTACTTC. This gives the protein CASSYEAGGSYEQYF.

The chain recombines TRBV19 with TRBJ2-2; TRBD2 matches 11 bases. The junction had 13 bases not matched to a gene; V was cut back by 11 bases and J by 8 bases. The CDR3 has 15 residues. Germline-derived CDR1 and CDR2 are LNHDA and SQIVND (reference sequence). This CDR3 reads CASSRRLAGYGELFF. CDR3 in DNA: TGTGCCTCCTCAAGGAGACTAGCGGGATATGGGGAGCTGTTTTTT.

This clone was counted between two and nine times. V and J are TRBV10-3 and TRBJ1-2, with 8 bases aligning to TRBD1. Per germline, CDR1 ENHRY and CDR2 SYGVKD. V dropped 7 bases and J dropped 2; count of bases not matched to a gene: 6. This CDR3 contains 14 residues. The CDR3 spells CAINAGGSNYGYTF. The DNA of the CDR3 is TGTGCCATCAATGCAGGGGGCTCCAACTATGGCTACACCTTC.